The 23 T cell receptor beta chains presented below share a single source sample, sequenced in a study of cytomegalovirus exposure and HLA in healthy donors. 60 Vbeta and 13 Jbeta primers were used in PCR. The assay was immunoSEQ multiplex PCR, and TCRdb's table has in-frame clones only and misses some. Of under 200,000 clones listed, 75% to 90% are singletons. Sample: PBMCs. These receptors came from a woman in her thirties in good health and CMV-seronegative.

This clone was counted a few times. The chain is built from TRBV4-2 and TRBJ1-6; D might be TRBD1 (5 bases). This CDR3 is built from 14 residues. In germline, CDR1 is LGHNA, CDR2 YNFKEQ. V dropped 1 base and J dropped 7 bases, with 8 bases sitting between them. The CDR3 region has the DNA TGTGCCAGCAGCCAAGCGGGGGGGAATTCACCCCTCCACTTT. It yields the protein CASSQAGGNSPLHF.

The genes are TRBV5-1 and TRBJ2-5, with TRBD2 matching over 8 bases. Per the germline V gene, CDR1 is SGHRS and CDR2 is YFSETQ. This CDR3 comprises 14 residues. V gave up 5 bases and J gave up 0 bases; unmatched junction bases: 3. The CDR3: CASSSGANQETQYF. In nucleotides, the CDR3 is TGCGCCAGCAGTAGCGGGGCAAACCAAGAGACCCAGTACTTC.

The J gene is TRBJ2-6, the V gene TRBV28, with no clear D. The V gene's germline CDR1 is MDHEN and CDR2 SYDVKM. V was pared by 4 bases and J by 2 bases, with 6 bases between. The CDR3 runs 14 residues. Here the CDR3 DNA reads TGTGCCAGCAGTTATCTAGCTGGGGCCAACGTCCTGACTTTC. Protein sequence: CASSYLAGANVLTF.

The rearrangement joins TRBV2 to TRBJ2-1; 8 bases map to TRBD2. The CDR3 runs 16 residues. The germline V gene encodes CDR1 SNHLY and CDR2 FYNNEI. Germline trimming cut 7 bases from V and 5 bases from J; bases unmatched to any gene: 13. CDR3 residues: CASTRTSGSSNNEQFF. CDR3 sequence (DNA): TGTGCCAGCACCCGAACCAGCGGGAGTTCTAACAATGAGCAGTTCTTC.

The table lists this clone with a count of one. The J gene is TRBJ2-7, the V gene TRBV7-3, with TRBD1 matching 9 bases. The CDR3 extends over 15 amino acids. CDR1 SGHTA and CDR2 FQGTGA come from the germline V gene. V lost 1 base, J lost 5 bases, and 6 bases stayed unmatched. As DNA, the CDR3 is TGTGCCAGCAGCTTAATAGGGGACAGGGTCCACGAGCAGTACTTC. It is translated as CASSLIGDRVHEQYF.

This clone was counted only a few times. The chain recombines TRBV6-5 with TRBJ2-2, with no clear D. Germline CDR1 is MNHEY and CDR2 is SVGAGI. The CDR3 is 14 residues long. The V end was cut by 5 bases, the J end by 6 bases, with 13 bases between. The CDR3 sequence: CASSKSFNSGELFF. CDR3 nucleotides: TGTGCCAGCAGTAAAAGTTTTAACTCCGGGGAGCTGTTTTTT.

The chain employs TRBV28 and TRBJ2-5; 9 bases fit TRBD2. Germline V gives CDR1 MDHEN, CDR2 SYDVKM. V lost 3 bases, J lost 1 base, and 6 bases stayed unmatched. The CDR3 contains 16 residues. The CDR3 loop reads CASSFSMGLAQETQYF. DNA of the CDR3: TGTGCCAGCAGTTTTTCCATGGGACTAGCCCAAGAGACCCAGTACTTC.

The chain recombines TRBV5-1 with TRBJ2-6, with D unclear. Germline V CDR1 and CDR2: SGHRS, YFSETQ. V was pared by 4 bases and J by 6 bases, with 8 bases between. The CDR3 spans 13 residues. The CDR3 loop reads CASSPTVANVLTF. Written as DNA, the CDR3 is TGCGCCAGCAGCCCCACGGTGGCCAACGTCCTGACTTTC.

A note on this clone: Different DNA sequences within this sample yield the same CDR3. V usage is TRBV5-1 and J usage is TRBJ2-1; 9 nucleotides agree with TRBD1. The CDR3 totals 15 residues. The V gene's germline CDR1 is SGHRS and CDR2 YFSETQ. Trimming took 3 bases from V and 1 from J; bases not matched to a gene: 2. CDR3 in amino acids: CASSSGQGSYNEQFF. The CDR3 bases are TGCGCCAGCAGCTCGGGACAGGGATCCTACAATGAGCAGTTCTTC.

A single count supports this clone. CDR3 sequence (DNA): TGTGCCAGCAGTGCAGGGGCTAACTATGGCTACACCTTC. It codes for CASSAGANYGYTF. The rearrangement joins TRBV28 to TRBJ1-2, with D possibly TRBD1 on 6 matching bases. CDR3 length: 13 amino acids. With 5 bases removed from V and 0 bases from J, the gap between germline ends came to 7 bases. The germline CDR1 and CDR2 sequences are MDHEN and SYDVKM.

This clone was seen once. This chain links TRBV19 with TRBJ1-1; TRBD1 is a possible D gene (5 bases). The CDR3 runs to 14 residues. The germline gives CDR1 LNHDA, CDR2 SQIVND (reference sequence). Trimming took 5 bases from V and 1 from J, leaving 11 bases between them. The CDR3 region is CASSWGTGNTEAFF. The CDR3 coding sequence is TGTGCCAGTAGTTGGGGCACAGGGAACACTGAAGCTTTCTTT.

The chain uses TRBV6-1 and TRBJ2-7, with TRBD2 as a possible D gene (5 bases). Between the trimmed V and J ends, which lost 5 bases and 5 bases, there was a span of 10 bases. The CDR3 contains 12 residues. Per germline, CDR1 MNHNS and CDR2 SASEGT. The CDR3 spells CASSPPEDEQYF. The DNA for the CDR3 is TGTGCCAGCAGTCCCCCGGAGGACGAGCAGTACTTC.

The chain couples TRBV1 to TRBJ1-6; the table's D gene call, TRBD1, was not cross checked with the DNA. TRBV1 is a pseudogene. The CDR3 runs to 16 residues. The CDR3: CTSRVTGGRWNSPLHF. CDR3 DNA sequence: TGCACCAGCAGGGTGACAGGGGGCAGGTGGAATTCACCCCTCCACTTT.

The genes are TRBV6-1 and TRBJ2-7; D is perhaps TRBD1 (5 bases). The CDR3 runs to 13 residues. Germline CDR1 and CDR2: MNHNS and SASEGT. The V end lost 4 bases, the J end lost 1 base, and 8 bases lay between the germline ends. The CDR3 DNA reads as TGTGCCAGCAGTGGACAGAGGTCCTACGAGCAGTACTTC. This sequence encodes CASSGQRSYEQYF.

V and J are TRBV27 and TRBJ2-7, with TRBD1 matching 9 bases. Germline V lookup: CDR1 MNHEY, CDR2 SMNVEV (reference sequence). The J segment lost 7 bases and the V segment lost 3 bases, leaving 4 bases of the junction unmatched. The CDR3 sequence is 13 residues long. The DNA for the CDR3 is TGTGCCAGCAGTTTTGGACAGGGGTGGGAGCAGTACTTC. It is translated as CASSFGQGWEQYF.

This clone was seen a single time. The genes are TRBV15 and TRBJ1-1; D possibly corresponds to TRBD1 (6 bases). The CDR3 has 15 amino acids. V lost 0 bases to trimming and J lost 4 bases, with 12 bases between them. The germline gives CDR1 LNHNV, CDR2 YYDKDF (reference sequence). CDR3 in amino acids: CATSREKGVGTEAFF. The CDR3 region has the DNA TGTGCCACCAGCAGAGAGAAGGGGGTAGGCACTGAAGCTTTCTTT.

V gene TRBV5-1 combines with J gene TRBJ2-1, with 7 bases identical to TRBD1. Germline lookup yields CDR1 SGHRS and CDR2 YFSETQ. The CDR3 consists of 15 residues. Trimming removed 4 bases from V and 0 bases from J; junction bases left unmatched: 4. The CDR3 nucleotides read TGCGCCAGCAGCCGACAGGGTAGCTCCTACAATGAGCAGTTCTTC. This encodes CASSRQGSSYNEQFF.

The chain combines TRBV7-2 with TRBJ2-3; D remains ambiguous. This CDR3 has 17 residues. Germline assignment: CDR1 SGHTA and CDR2 FQGNSA. V shed 1 base and J shed 5 bases, with 19 bases lying between them. In DNA form, the CDR3 reads TGTGCCAGCAGCTTAGGAGTTATGGTGATCGCTGGAGATACGCAGTATTTT. This encodes CASSLGVMVIAGDTQYF.

To note about this clone: Other DNA sequences within the sample encode an identical CDR3. V is TRBV18 and J is TRBJ2-7, with 8 bases matching TRBD2. This CDR3 is built from 14 residues. The ends lost 3 bases at V and 3 bases at J; junction bases unmatched: 4. Germline values: CDR1 KGHSH, CDR2 LQKENI. In DNA form, the CDR3 reads TGTGCCAGCTCACCGGGACTAGTAAGCTACGAGCAGTACTTC. Its translation is CASSPGLVSYEQYF.

This rearrangement joins TRBV2 to TRBJ1-1; TRBD1 aligns across 7 bases. CDR1 and CDR2 from the germline V gene are SNHLY and FYNNEI. The CDR3 is 14 amino acids. J gave up 0 bases and V 7 bases, and 5 bases lay outside the gene matches. CDR3 sequence: CASNSRGMNTEAFF. The CDR3 region has the DNA TGTGCCAGCAATAGCAGGGGGATGAACACTGAAGCTTTCTTT. Full variable domain (missing parts from reference TRBV2 and TRBJ1-1): EPEVTQTPSHQVTQMGQEVILRCVPISNHLYFYWYRQILGQKVEFLVSFYNNEISEKSEIFDDQFSVERPDGSNFTLKIRSTKLEDSAMYFCASNSRGMNTEAFFGQGTRLTVV.

V usage is TRBV28 and J usage is TRBJ2-2, with TRBD1 matching over 8 bases. This CDR3 spans 14 amino acids. The trim removed 6 bases at V and 6 bases at J, leaving 6 bases unmatched. Germline V gives CDR1 MDHEN, CDR2 SYDVKM. CDR3 protein: CASSPGGEAGELFF. CDR3 bases: TGTGCCAGCAGCCCAGGGGGCGAGGCCGGGGAGCTGTTTTTT.

The rearrangement links TRBV19 to TRBJ2-2, with D possibly being TRBD1 (6 bases). V was trimmed by 4 bases and J by 3 bases, leaving 15 bases between them. CDR3 length: 16 residues. Germline CDR1 and CDR2: LNHDA and SQIVND (reference sequence). The CDR3 spells CASSTQGTPYTGELFF. Written as DNA, the CDR3 is TGTGCCAGTAGTACCCAAGGGACACCTTACACCGGGGAGCTGTTTTTT. Full variable domain (rest looked up from reference TRBV19 and TRBJ2-2): DGGITQSPKYLFRKEGQNVTLSCEQNLNHDAMYWYRQDPGQGLRLIYYSQIVNDFQKGDIAEGYSVSREKKESFPLTVTSAQKNPTAFYLCASSTQGTPYTGELFFGEGSRLTVL.

This chain connects TRBV2 to TRBJ2-3; weak D call: TRBD1 (6 bases). CDR1 SNHLY and CDR2 FYNNEI come from the germline V gene. CDR3 length equals 16 residues. V was trimmed by 4 bases and J by 1 base, leaving 15 bases between them. The CDR3 DNA reads TGTGCCAGCAGTGGGGACAACCCCCTAGGCACAGATACGCAGTATTTT. Translation gives CASSGDNPLGTDTQYF.